The present T cell receptor beta chain was sequenced within a study of OX40 agonist ivuxolimab in advanced cancers. Overall study context: Patients received the agonistic anti-OX40 (CD134) antibody ivuxolimab. Enrolled patients in dose escalation had cancers that were hepatocellular carcinoma, melanoma, renal cell or head and neck cancer.

Patients were ruled out by autoimmune disease history or systemic immunosuppression. The sample holds one count of this clone. Its antigen is not identified. Broader study findings: At 0.1 to 3.0 mg/kg, clonal expansion of CD4+ and CD8+ blood T cells had occurred by week 6.

Produced via immunoSEQ multiplex PCR; TCRdb's table is partial and in-frame only. This repertoire shows 10,000 to 15,000 clones, around 74% found once; its top ten account for less than 40%. Germline CDR1 is GTSNPN and CDR2 is SVGIG (reference sequence). The trim removed 0 bases at V and 1 base at J, leaving 0 bases unmatched. CDR3 length equals 13 residues. The V call is TRBV30, the J call TRBJ2-7; 7 bases agree with TRBD1. This clonotype was sampled from an adult with an advanced solid tumor such as melanoma, head and neck, liver or kidney cancer. The sample consisted of CD4+ or CD8+ T cells sorted from blood, taken in a trial of the OX40 agonist ivuxolimab. For the CDR3, the DNA is TGTGCCTGGAGTGTGGGACAGTCCTACGAGCAGTACTTC. Translating gives CAWSVGQSYEQYF.